This TCR beta chain was sequenced during a study of cytomegalovirus exposure and HLA in healthy donors. PCR primers comprised 60 Vbeta and 13 Jbeta primers. Clones were sequenced by immunoSEQ multiplex PCR, and TCRdb holds only the in-frame ones, with some missing. The sample lists roughly 110,000 clones; 81% were seen once. This clone was observed once. CDR1 SEHNR and CDR2 FQNEAQ come from the germline V gene (reference sequence). The V end was cut by 0 bases, the J end by 8 bases, with 13 bases between. CDR3 length: 14 amino acids. The clonotype originates from a man aged 30 to 39 in good health and CMV-seronegative. V is TRBV7-9 and J is TRBJ1-2, with D uncertain. The sequencing input was PBMCs. The CDR3 reads CASSLAQVPEGYTF. CDR3 DNA: TGTGCCAGCAGCTTAGCGCAGGTCCCCGAAGGCTACACCTTC.